This T cell receptor beta chain was identified in a study of regulatory T cells in long-lasting Graves disease. In the case of this clonotype: Its antigen is currently unknown.

Described time point: newly diagnosed GD, antithyroid drugs for less than 3 months. With RNA extracted from PBMCs as input, the TCR library was made. Diagnosis followed American Thyroid Association guidelines for Graves' disease. Sequencing libraries for TCR beta were prepared with iRepertoire HTBI primers and Arm-PCR of CDR3 regions. TCRdb re-called the multiplex PCR reads through MiXCR, storing one row per CDR3 protein. The sample includes 350,000 to 500,000 distinct CDR3 sequences, around 15% of them seen just once. Study outcomes and limitations: Persistent Graves' disease cases displayed lower TCR diversity than newly diagnosed ones.

Germline loops: CDR1 SGHRS, CDR2 YFSETQ. The CDR3 spans 15 residues. Trimming took off 4 bases at V and 5 bases at J, with 18 bases between the two ends. This sample also appeared in a second study, on T cells in Graves' hyperthyroidism and ophthalmopathy. That work contributes: Based on clinical symptoms, serum thyroxine and TRAb, thyroid ultrasound and orbital computed tomography, diagnoses were reached. Within blood appeared most thyroid clonotypes that had expanded above 0.001.

V is TRBV5-1 and J is TRBJ1-2, with D perhaps matching TRBD1 (5 bases). The sequences come from peripheral blood mononuclear cells (PBMCs), collected at new diagnosis, from a patient treated with antithyroid drugs. This TCR came from a woman between 50 and 59 years old with Graves disease. This chain's CDR3 is CASSTLRGRGYGYTF. The CDR3 DNA is TGCGCCAGCAGCACTCTTCGGGGGAGAGGATATGGCTACACCTTC.